The clone carrying this T cell receptor beta chain appeared once. Other DNA sequences in this specimen translate into the identical CDR3. This sample was taken from a study of T cell changes during pregnancy in multiple sclerosis. Assay: immunoSEQ multiplex PCR; the TCRdb copy retains only in-frame clones and omits some. The table shows just under 100,000 clones, with approximately 93% occurring only once. This CDR3 comprises 13 residues. Deletions cut 0 bases from V and 4 bases from J, with 7 bases between. Germline assignment: CDR1 SGHRS and CDR2 YFSETQ. This chain joins TRBV5-1 and TRBJ2-5, with D tentatively TRBD2 (6 bases). The sequence was obtained from a female donor with multiple sclerosis, enrolled in a pregnancy study. Sequences were derived from peripheral blood, sampled after pregnancy. The CDR3 region is CASSLAGGETQYF. The CDR3 DNA reads as TGCGCCAGCAGCTTGGCCGGGGGAGAGACCCAGTACTTC.